The 23 T cell receptor delta chains in this list originate from one sample, sequenced in a study of gamma-delta T cells after stem cell transplantation. TCRdb re-called clones from the RT-PCR reads using CATT. The repertoire holds some 1,100 delta-chain clones, with roughly 2.8% as singletons. Sequenced material: gamma-delta T cells. These receptors were collected from a human donor. It is not recorded whose cells these are; they may come from a transplant donor.

As regards this clone: Translating this DNA gives a protein that differs at residue 13 from the TCRdb one, which belongs to a much larger clone; a read error is likely, and the protein shown is this translation. The chain joins TRDV1 to TRDJ1, with D possibly TRDD3 on 5 matching bases. The CDR3 runs to 23 residues. The V end was cut by 0 bases, the J end by 7 bases, with 39 bases between. Germline CDR1 is TSWWSYY and CDR2 is QGS. CDR3 nucleotide sequence: TGTGCTCTTGGGGAACTAGCCCTCAGAGGGGTGGGCGCACTGGTTATCCCTGGAGGTAAACTCATCTTT. Its translation is CALGELALRGVGALVIPGGKLIF.

The table lists this clone with a few counts. TCRdb attributes to this sequence the protein of a much larger clone, which differs from the DNA translation at residue 12; a read error is likely, and the protein displayed is translated from the DNA. V and J are TRDV1 and TRDJ2; TRDD3 agrees at 10 bases. V lost 1 base and J lost 5; bases outside the gene matches: 25. This CDR3 is 23 amino acids long. From germline, CDR1 is TSWWSYY and CDR2 QGS. Written as DNA, the CDR3 is TGTGCTCTTGGGGAACAAGGCGCCCTATTCAGATTCTGGGGGATAAGTAAAACAGCACAACTCTTCTTT. The encoded protein is CALGEQGALFRFWGISKTAQLFF.

Details on this clone: The protein TCRdb gives is from a much larger clone and does not agree with this DNA's translation at residue 3, likely a read error; the protein shown here comes from the DNA. This chain connects TRDV2 to TRDJ1, with D possibly being TRDD3 (6 bases). The length of the CDR3 is 14 residues. In germline, CDR1 is GEAIGNYY, CDR2 EKD. V was pared by 9 bases and J by 0 bases, with 16 bases between. The CDR3 nucleotides read TGTGCCCGTGTAACGAGGGGGAACACCGATAAACTCATCTTT. Translation: CARVTRGNTDKLIF.

As DNA, the CDR3 is TGTGCTTCCCGCGGGGGGATACGCTTTTTCGCCGATAAACTCATCTTT. The encoded protein is CASRGGIRFFADKLIF. The gene calls are TRDV1 and TRDJ1, with 10 bases matching TRDD3. Germline V CDR1 and CDR2: TSWWSYY, QGS. The CDR3 runs to 16 residues. V lost 11 bases and J lost 3; bases outside the gene matches: 15.

The V and J genes are TRDV1 and TRDJ1; 8 bases agree with TRDD3. The CDR3 runs to 25 residues. The J segment lost 1 base and the V segment lost 1 base, leaving 32 bases of the junction unmatched. Germline V CDR1 and CDR2: TSWWSYY, QGS. CDR3 coding DNA: TGTGCTCTTGGGGAACCCCCCCCCTCCAACCGCAGAAGTACTGGGGGCCCCCCGGCCACCGATAAACTCATCTTT. Its translation: CALGEPPPSNRRSTGGPPATDKLIF.

This clone was detected only a few times. A far larger clone differs by one base, so this is likely a read error. This sequence joins TRDV1 and TRDJ4; 11 bases align to TRDD3. CDR3 size: 22 residues. Germline values: CDR1 TSWWSYY, CDR2 QGS. CDR3 residues: CALGELTQPSYWGIEELGPLTF. The CDR3 DNA follows: TGTGCTCTTGGGGAACTTACCCAGCCTTCCTACTGGGGGATAGAAGAACTTGGACCCCTGACCTTT.

In this sample, this clone is medium-sized. The chain couples TRAV29/DV5 to TRDJ1, with 12 bases fitting TRDD3. V was pared by 0 bases and J by 3 bases, with 12 bases of the junction left unmatched. From germline, CDR1 is NSMFDY and CDR2 ISSIKDK. CDR3 length: 18 residues. CDR3 in DNA: TGTGCAGCAAGCGCGTTTCTTCCTACTGGGGGATACTCCGATAAACTCATCTTT. It is translated as CAASAFLPTGGYSDKLIF.

As concerns this clone: This likely traces to a read error, being one base from a far larger clone. The J gene is TRDJ1, the V gene TRDV2, with D unresolved. There are 12 residues in the CDR3. Deletions cut 3 bases from V and 4 bases from J, with 8 bases between. Germline-derived CDR1 and CDR2 are GEAIGNYY and EKD. In DNA form, the CDR3 reads TGTGCCTGTGACCCCGCCCTCGATAAACTCATCTTT. Protein product: CACDPALDKLIF.

V and J are TRDV2 and TRDJ1; 13 nucleotides align to TRDD3. The CDR3 sequence is 18 residues long. The trim removed 3 bases at V and 0 bases at J, leaving 9 bases unmatched. Germline assignment: CDR1 GEAIGNYY and CDR2 EKD. As DNA, the CDR3 is TGTGCCTGTGACCCCCTCTTACTGGGGGATACGCACACCGATAAACTCATCTTT. Translating gives CACDPLLLGDTHTDKLIF.

Details on this clone: At one end, the junction sequence differs from germline, possibly due to a read error. V gene TRDV1 combines with J gene TRDJ1; 10 bases map to TRDD3. CDR3 size: 21 residues. CDR1 is TSWWSYY, CDR2 QGS, per germline. The CDR3 bases are TGTGCTCTTGGGGAACTCATCTCCTACCTGGAGGGGGATACGTACACCAATAAACTCATCTTT. As protein: CALGELISYLEGDTYTNKLIF.

A few counts support this clone. This DNA translates differently at residue 11 from the TCRdb protein, which is that of a much larger clone; a read error is likely, and the protein shown is the DNA's own translation. The genes are TRDV1 and TRDJ1; weak D call: TRDD2 (6 bases). V shed 1 base and J shed 4 bases, with 16 bases lying between them. Germline V gives CDR1 TSWWSYY, CDR2 QGS. This CDR3 contains 16 residues. CDR3 sequence: CALGEPFPRWNDKLIF. CDR3 bases: TGTGCTCTTGGGGAACCCTTCCCCCGATGGAACGATAAACTCATCTTT.

In its sample, this clone was seen a few times. For this DNA, TCRdb reports the protein of a much larger clone, which diverges at residue 9, most likely from a read error; the protein presented here is translated directly from the DNA. The chain couples TRDV1 to TRDJ1, with 11 bases fitting TRDD3. The V gene end was trimmed by 0 bases and the J gene end by 3 bases; junction bases not matched to a gene: 15. This CDR3 is 20 amino acids long. Per germline, CDR1 TSWWSYY and CDR2 QGS. The CDR3 DNA reads TGTGCTCTTGGGGAACTTACCTCCCTTCTTTACTGGGGGATATCCGATAAACTCATCTTT. It translates to CALGELTSLLYWGISDKLIF.

On this clone: This may arise from a read error, as a much more abundant clone is one base away. In the same sample, other DNA sequences code for this CDR3. V usage is TRDV1 and J usage is TRDJ1; 12 nucleotides align to TRDD3. The ends lost 6 bases at V and 0 bases at J; junction bases unmatched: 41. Germline values: CDR1 TSWWSYY, CDR2 QGS. The CDR3 loop spans 28 amino acids. CDR3 sequence (DNA): TGTGCTCTTGGCCACGCCTTCGCTCCGGGTAAACCTGGGGGATACGCGCTTCATCTATCGCCGTACACCGATAAACTCATCTTT. It codes for CALGHAFAPGKPGGYALHLSPYTDKLIF.

This clone occurred many times. A much larger clone differs from this one at a single base, so this may be a read error. CDR3 protein: CALEEPRLVLPTGSYGDGTDKLIF. The CDR3 DNA is TGTGCTCTTGAGGAGCCCCGACTCGTACTTCCTACGGGGTCTTATGGGGATGGTACCGATAAACTCATCTTT. The rearrangement joins TRDV1 to TRDJ1; 8 bases fit TRDD2. The V segment lost 7 bases and the J segment 2 bases; nucleotides outside the gene matches: 36. Germline loops: CDR1 TSWWSYY, CDR2 QGS. The CDR3 is 24 amino acids.

This clone came up a few times. One junction end disagrees with the germline gene, perhaps due to a read error. The J gene is TRDJ1, the V gene TRDV1, with 11 bases lining up with TRDD3. The CDR3 is 21 residues long. Germline CDR1 reads TSWWSYY; CDR2 reads QGS. The CDR3 nucleotides are TGTGCTATTGGGGAACTATCCTTCCTCTGGGGGATACCCAGGTTTACCGATAAACTCATCTTT. Translating it yields CAIGELSFLWGIPRFTDKLIF.

This clone was seen more than once but under ten times. TCRdb attributes to this sequence the protein of a much larger clone, which differs from the DNA translation at residue 4; a read error is likely, and the protein displayed is translated from the DNA. The gene calls are TRDV2 and TRDJ1; possibly TRDD3 for D (6 bases). The V end was cut by 5 bases, the J end by 0 bases, with 21 bases between. The CDR3 covers 17 residues. Germline V gives CDR1 GEAIGNYY, CDR2 EKD. CDR3 residues: CACGTNWEVGHTDKLIF. CDR3 bases: TGTGCCTGTGGCACGAACTGGGAAGTGGGTCACACCGATAAACTCATCTTT.

This clone appeared a few times. This clone may be a read error of a much larger clone one base away. V gene TRDV1 combines with J gene TRDJ1; TRDD3 matches 11 bases. The CDR3 sequence is 21 residues long. The germline gives CDR1 TSWWSYY, CDR2 QGS. The CDR3 loop reads CALGELSFLWGIPRFTGKLIF. CDR3 DNA: TGTGCTCTTGGGGAACTATCCTTCCTCTGGGGGATACCCAGGTTTACCGGTAAACTCATCTTT.

This clone was seen only a few times. The junction differs from germline at one of its ends, possibly a read error. Additional DNA sequences in this sample encode the identical CDR3. V is TRDV1 and J is TRDJ1; 8 bases line up with TRDD3. The germline gives CDR1 TSWWSYY, CDR2 QGS. CDR3 length: 19 amino acids. The CDR3 loop is CALGGEYEGIPLYTDKLIF. In DNA, the CDR3 is TGTGCCCTTGGGGGGGAGTACGAGGGGATACCCCTATACACCGATAAACTCATCTTT.

Comment on this clone: TCRdb's entry gives the protein of a much larger clone, which mismatches this DNA's translation at residue 6, likely from a read error; the protein reported here is translated from the DNA. The chain is built from TRDV1 and TRDJ1, with a possible D match to TRDD3 (5 bases). V lost 2 bases, J lost 0 bases, and 16 bases lay in between. The germline CDR1 and CDR2 sequences are TSWWSYY and QGS. The CDR3 length is 17 residues. This CDR3 is CALGETGGGGHTDKLIF. CDR3 coding DNA: TGTGCTCTTGGGGAAACCGGTGGAGGGGGGCACACCGATAAACTCATCTTT.

This clone was counted only a few times. Since a far larger clone is one base different, this is likely a read error. The same CDR3 can be traced to other DNA sequences in this sample. The CDR3 DNA reads TGTGCCTGTGACGCCCTCATAGGTGGGGGGGGCACCGATAAACTAATCTTT. Amino acids: CACDALIGGGGTDKLIF. The rearrangement joins TRDV2 to TRDJ1; TRDD3 is a possible D gene (6 bases). The CDR3 loop spans 17 amino acids. Per the germline V gene, CDR1 is GEAIGNYY and CDR2 is EKD.

By share, this clone ranks as large. This specimen includes other DNA sequences encoding the same CDR3. The chain links TRDV2 to TRDJ1; TRDD3 matches at 7 bases. Germline V gene data show CDR1 as GEAIGNYY and CDR2 as EKD. The ends lost 3 bases at V and 0 bases at J; junction bases unmatched: 6. This CDR3 has 15 amino acids. As DNA, the CDR3 is TGTGCCTGTGACTTCCTTGGGGGAGACACCGATAAACTCATCTTT. This encodes CACDFLGGDTDKLIF.

This clone came up a few times. Only one base separates this from a far larger clonotype, so it likely reflects a read error. Other DNA sequences within the sample encode an identical CDR3. The V and J genes are TRDV2 and TRDJ1; 13 positions agree with TRDD3. Germline assignment: CDR1 GEAIGNYY and CDR2 EKD. This CDR3 spans 19 amino acids. The CDR3 bases are TGTGCATGTGACACTTTATCACTGGGGGATACGGTGGACACCGATAAACTCATCTTT. Its translation is CACDTLSLGDTVDTDKLIF.

This clone came up a few times. The protein that TCRdb holds for this DNA derives from a much larger clone and differs from the translated DNA at residue 9, which likely indicates a read error; the protein shown here is translated from the DNA. V gene TRDV1 combines with J gene TRDJ1; 10 bases are a match to TRDD3. Germline loops: CDR1 TSWWSYY, CDR2 QGS. The CDR3 runs to 17 residues. Trimming cost V 5 bases and J 1 base; bases outside gene matches: 10. CDR3: CALGPDWGMRFTDKLIF. In DNA form, the CDR3 reads TGTGCTCTTGGGCCTGACTGGGGGATGCGTTTCACCGATAAACTCATCTTT.